The 27 T cell receptor beta chains given below trace back to one sample, sequenced in a study of T cells after yellow fever vaccination. TCRdb analysed the 5' RACE reads with MiXCR anew, one entry per CDR3 protein. The table includes a few hundred thousand distinct CDR3 sequences, around 6.8% detected once. The sequencing used PBMCs, collected about 49 days after the first yellow fever vaccination. The receptor source for this set is a man in his late teens or twenties who received the YFV17D yellow fever vaccine.

This chain uses TRBV20-1 with TRBJ2-3, with unresolved D. The CDR3 runs to 15 residues. The germline V gene has CDR1 DFQATT and CDR2 SNEGSKA (reference sequence). Trimming pared 1 base from V and 4 bases from J, leaving 15 bases between. CDR3 sequence (DNA): TGCAGTGCTAGAGTGGGTAGCTGGAGCTCAGATACGCAGTATTTT. It is translated as CSARVGSWSSDTQYF.

V is TRBV20-1 and J is TRBJ2-7, with D unclear. Per germline, CDR1 DFQATT and CDR2 SNEGSKA (reference sequence). This CDR3 region has 13 residues. V was pared by 1 base and J by 2 bases, with 9 bases between. The CDR3 DNA sequence: TGCAGTGCTAGAGGGACGGAAACCTACGAGCAGTACGTC. It yields the protein CSARGTETYEQYV.

In its sample, this clonotype was seen a few times. The chain joins TRBV19 to TRBJ2-2; possible D gene TRBD1, 5 bases. The CDR3 totals 12 residues. Germline values: CDR1 LNHDA, CDR2 SQIVND (reference sequence). Trimming removed 7 bases from V and 4 bases from J, with 7 bases in between. The CDR3 protein is CASTRVTGELFF. The CDR3 region has the DNA TGTGCCAGTACCAGGGTCACCGGGGAGCTGTTTTTT.

This clonotype has at least ten counts. The genes are TRBV2 and TRBJ2-1, with a possible D match to TRBD2 (6 bases). This CDR3 is built from 13 residues. In germline, CDR1 is SNHLY, CDR2 FYNNEI. With 11 bases removed from V and 0 bases from J, the gap between germline ends came to 11 bases. CDR3 sequence: CAARELSYNEQFF. CDR3 DNA sequence: TGTGCCGCCCGGGAGCTCTCCTACAATGAGCAGTTCTTC. The complete variable domain, with remaining parts taken from reference TRBV2 and TRBJ2-1, reads EPEVTQTPSHQVTQMGQEVILRCVPISNHLYFYWYRQILGQKVEFLVSFYNNEISEKSEIFDDQFSVERPDGSNFTLKIRSTKLEDSAMYFCAARELSYNEQFFGPGTRLTVL.

This clonotype has just a few counts. The rearrangement joins TRBV6-1 to TRBJ2-2; no clear D gene. Germline-derived CDR1 and CDR2 are MNHNS and SASEGT. This CDR3 contains 13 residues. The V end lost 4 bases, the J end lost 6 bases, and 9 bases lay between the germline ends. The CDR3 loop reads CASSGGLAGELFF. For the CDR3, the DNA is TGTGCCAGCAGTGGCGGCTTAGCCGGGGAGCTGTTTTTT.

The J gene is TRBJ2-7, the V gene TRBV5-6; TRBD1 matches at 10 bases. From germline, CDR1 is SGHDT and CDR2 YYEEEE. This CDR3 has 17 amino acids. Trimming removed 4 bases from V and 2 bases from J; junction bases left unmatched: 12. This CDR3 reads CASSPPPMDRGTYEQYF. The DNA for the CDR3 is TGTGCCAGCAGCCCCCCACCCATGGACAGGGGGACCTACGAGCAGTACTTC.

There are many counts of this clonotype. This chain links TRBV11-1 with TRBJ1-5; 8 bases match TRBD1. The CDR3 is 20 residues long. Germline-derived CDR1 and CDR2 are SGHAT and FQDESV (reference sequence). V lost 3 bases, J lost 3 bases, and 19 bases stayed unmatched. The CDR3 here is CASSLGPGQAPLVDNQPQHF. CDR3 DNA: TGTGCCAGCAGCTTGGGGCCGGGACAGGCCCCACTAGTCGACAATCAGCCCCAGCATTTT.

This clonotype was found a few times. This chain links TRBV6-1 with TRBJ2-3; TRBD2 aligns across 8 bases. CDR3 size: 14 residues. CDR1 and CDR2 from the germline V gene are MNHNS and SASEGT. With V trimmed by 4 bases and J by 2 bases, 2 bases remained unmatched. CDR3 protein: CASSGSGDTDTQYF. The CDR3 DNA reads TGTGCCAGCAGTGGTAGCGGGGACACAGATACGCAGTATTTT.

The chain joins TRBV5-1 to TRBJ2-7, with D maybe TRBD2 (7 bases). This CDR3 is built from 15 residues. Germline V gene data show CDR1 as SGHRS and CDR2 as YFSETQ. V was cut by 4 bases and J by 5 bases, with 19 bases left in between. CDR3 region: CASSPEGGVLHEQYV. In DNA form, the CDR3 reads TGCGCCAGCAGCCCCGAAGGGGGGGTCCTCCACGAGCAGTACGTC.

This clonotype was observed a few times. V usage is TRBV27 and J usage is TRBJ2-6; D may correspond to TRBD1 or TRBD2 (6 bases each). In germline, CDR1 is MNHEY, CDR2 SMNVEV (reference sequence). CDR3 length equals 17 residues. Trimming removed 9 bases at V and 1 base at J, with 19 bases between. The CDR3 region is CAREGKGVGSGANVLTF. The CDR3 DNA sequence: TGTGCCAGGGAGGGCAAGGGGGTAGGGTCTGGGGCCAACGTCCTGACTTTC. The complete variable domain, with remaining parts taken from reference TRBV27 and TRBJ2-6, reads EAQVTQNPRYLITVTGKKLTVTCSQNMNHEYMSWYRQDPGLGLRQIYYSMNVEVTDKGDVPEGYKVSRKEKRNFPLILESPSPNQTSLYFCAREGKGVGSGANVLTFGAGSRLTVL.

This clonotype was recorded many times. The rearrangement links TRBV20-1 to TRBJ2-2; 9 nucleotides line up with TRBD1. There are 16 residues in the CDR3. J was trimmed by 1 base and V by 0 bases; bases with no gene match: 3. Germline loops: CDR1 DFQATT, CDR2 SNEGSKA (reference sequence). CDR3 residues: CSARDPGQGNTGELFF. In DNA form, the CDR3 reads TGCAGTGCTAGAGATCCGGGACAGGGGAACACCGGGGAGCTGTTTTTT.

The sample holds many counts of this clonotype. The chain carries TRBV12-3 or TRBV12-4 and TRBJ1-2; 9 nucleotides line up with TRBD1. V trimming: 6 bases; J trimming: 6 bases; junction bases outside the gene matches: 11. The CDR3 runs 15 residues. The CDR3 loop reads CASRPTGGIRNGYTF. The CDR3 DNA follows: TGTGCCAGCAGACCCACAGGGGGCATCAGGAATGGCTACACCTTC.

This clonotype showed up many times. V and J are TRBV12-3 or TRBV12-4 and TRBJ1-3, with D maybe TRBD1 (6 bases). V was pared by 1 base and J by 4 bases, with 8 bases between. CDR3 length equals 14 residues. The CDR3 is CASSLGGTGNTIYF. The CDR3 DNA reads as TGTGCCAGCAGTTTAGGAGGGACAGGAAACACCATATATTTT.

V gene TRBV7-2 combines with J gene TRBJ2-7, with 11 bases fitting TRBD2. This CDR3 comprises 15 residues. Germline CDR1 reads SGHTA; CDR2 reads FQGNSA. V shed 5 bases, J shed 5 bases, and the junction held 8 bases outside the gene matches. CDR3 region: CASSLLAGGSNEQYF. CDR3 nucleotide sequence: TGTGCCAGCAGCCTGTTAGCGGGGGGGTCCAACGAGCAGTACTTC.

This clonotype was observed at least ten times. V is TRBV5-1 and J is TRBJ2-1; 13 bases map to TRBD2. With 1 base clipped from V and 7 bases from J, the junction kept 5 bases outside the gene matches. In germline, CDR1 is SGHRS, CDR2 YFSETQ. This CDR3 is built from 16 residues. Written as DNA, the CDR3 is TGCGCCAGCAGCTTGCGGGGACTAGCGGGGACTAATGAGCAGTTCTTC. Translating it yields CASSLRGLAGTNEQFF.

In its sample, this clonotype was seen a few times. A read error may account for a junction end that differs from germline. The V call is TRBV10-2, the J call TRBJ2-3; D perhaps matches TRBD1 (5 bases). Germline V gene data show CDR1 as WSHSY and CDR2 as SAAADI. This CDR3 comprises 14 residues. The CDR3 is CASTEQGQTDTQYF. CDR3 nucleotides: TGCGCCAGCACTGAGCAGGGCCAAACAGATACGCAGTATTTT.

This clonotype occurred a few times. This rearrangement joins TRBV24-1 to TRBJ2-3; 10 nucleotides agree with TRBD1. CDR3 size: 17 residues. Unmatched junction bases numbered 7, after V lost 2 bases and J lost 3 bases. Germline CDR1 is KGHDR and CDR2 is SFDVKD. CDR3: CATSDSPGTGETDTQYF. CDR3 DNA sequence: TGTGCCACCAGTGATTCCCCCGGGACAGGGGAAACAGATACGCAGTATTTT.

The genes are TRBV11-1 and TRBJ2-7; 11 bases agree with TRBD2. The CDR3 is made up of 19 amino acids. Trimming cost V 2 bases and J 3 bases; bases outside gene matches: 15. Germline V gene data show CDR1 as SGHAT and CDR2 as FQDESV (reference sequence). The CDR3 DNA reads TGTGCCAGCAGCTTAAAGAATCTAGCGGGGGGTGTCCCCCACTACGAGCAGTACTTC. Amino acid sequence: CASSLKNLAGGVPHYEQYF.

This clonotype appeared many times. The genes are TRBV29-1 and TRBJ2-1; 11 bases line up with TRBD2. V trimming: 5 bases; J trimming: 2 bases; junction bases outside the gene matches: 5. CDR3 length equals 15 residues. The germline V gene encodes CDR1 SQVTM and CDR2 ANQGSEA. Here the CDR3 reads CSVNPGLAAYNEQFF. The CDR3 DNA is TGCAGCGTTAATCCGGGACTAGCGGCCTACAATGAGCAGTTCTTC.

There are many counts of this clonotype. This chain joins TRBV5-1 and TRBJ1-1, with unresolved D. Germline V gene data show CDR1 as SGHRS and CDR2 as YFSETQ. This CDR3 region has 14 residues. The V and J ends lost 0 bases and 2 bases respectively, with 8 bases between them. CDR3 sequence (DNA): TGCGCCAGCAGCTTGGTGTTGGGAAACACTGAAGCTTTCTTT. Its translation: CASSLVLGNTEAFF.

The chain recombines TRBV18 with TRBJ2-3, with D unclear. With 2 bases removed from V and 6 bases from J, the gap between germline ends came to 12 bases. The CDR3 runs 14 residues. Germline-derived CDR1 and CDR2 are KGHSH and LQKENI. CDR3 sequence: CASSPSPAWDTQYF. CDR3 bases: TGTGCCAGCTCACCATCGCCAGCTTGGGATACGCAGTATTTT. The whole variable domain, remainder taken from reference TRBV18 and TRBJ2-3, is NAGVMQNPRHLVRRRGQEARLRCSPMKGHSHVYWYRQLPEEGLKFMVYLQKENIIDESGMPKERFSAEFPKEGPSILRIQQVVRGDSAAYFCASSPSPAWDTQYFGPGTRLTVL.

The sample holds many counts of this clonotype. The rearrangement links TRBV11-2 to TRBJ2-7; 7 bases agree with TRBD1. The J segment lost 6 bases and the V segment lost 5 bases, leaving 4 bases of the junction unmatched. This CDR3 has 12 residues. CDR1 is SGHAT and CDR2 is FQNNGV in the germline V gene. DNA for the CDR3: TGTGCCAGCAGCGCGACAGGGCTCGAGCAGTACGTC. The encoded protein is CASSATGLEQYV.

The V gene is TRBV6-6, the J gene TRBJ2-3; tentative D call: TRBD2 (5 bases). CDR1 and CDR2 from the germline V gene are MNHNY and SVGAGI (reference sequence). The CDR3 length is 13 residues. Trimming took off 7 bases at V and 3 bases at J, with 11 bases between the two ends. The chain's CDR3 is CASNWGATDTQYF. CDR3 coding DNA: TGTGCCAGCAATTGGGGAGCGACAGATACGCAGTATTTT.

This clonotype has more than one count but fewer than ten. The chain carries TRBV7-6 and TRBJ1-2, with D possibly TRBD1 on 6 matching bases. Per the germline V gene, CDR1 is SGHVS and CDR2 is FNYEAQ. V lost 4 bases and J lost 6, with 24 bases in between. CDR3 size: 17 residues. CDR3 residues: CASSSLLQGKAENGYTF. The CDR3 DNA is TGTGCCAGCAGCTCCCTCTTACAGGGTAAGGCTGAGAATGGCTACACCTTC.

The J gene is TRBJ2-2, the V gene TRBV6-1; D ambiguous. CDR3 length equals 17 residues. V lost 5 bases, J lost 0 bases, and 16 bases lay in between. CDR1 and CDR2 (germline): MNHNS, SASEGT. The DNA of the CDR3 is TGTGCCAGCAGTCGTGAGATGACGGGCCCGAACACCGGGGAGCTGTTTTTT. This encodes CASSREMTGPNTGELFF.

This chain uses TRBV20-1 with TRBJ1-2, with a possible D match to TRBD1 (6 bases). V shed 2 bases and J shed 4 bases, with 11 bases lying between them. There are 13 residues in the CDR3. Germline CDR1 and CDR2: DFQATT and SNEGSKA (reference sequence). The DNA of the CDR3 is TGCAGTGCTAGATTACAGGGTGGCTATGGCTACACCTTC. Its translation is CSARLQGGYGYTF.

V is TRBV20-1 and J is TRBJ1-2; D is unclear. There are 14 residues in the CDR3. The germline V gene encodes CDR1 DFQATT and CDR2 SNEGSKA (reference sequence). Trimming stripped 3 bases from V and 1 base from J, with 12 bases between. In DNA, the CDR3 is TGCAGTGCTAGTCGTGGCGGGAATAACTATGGCTACACCTTC. Its protein product is CSASRGGNNYGYTF.